This T cell receptor (beta chain) emerged from a study of blood T cell repertoires in COVID-19. Overall study context: Sites across the United States, Italy and Spain contributed samples from acute and convalescent COVID-19. The analysed material was cDNA or gDNA that came from T cells, B-cell-depleted T cells, or PBMCs.

Libraries were prepared by immunoSEQ multiplex PCR; TCRdb keeps only in-frame clonotypes and omits some of them. Here the sample spans 400,000 to 450,000 clones, approximately 90% being singletons. This CDR3 is 14 amino acids long. In germline, CDR1 is MGHRA, CDR2 YSYEKL. With 1 base clipped from V and 6 bases from J, the junction kept 4 bases outside the gene matches. This TCR was sampled from a man aged 18 to 30 with COVID-19, enrolled during active disease. The chain is built from TRBV4-1 and TRBJ1-1; 8 bases fit TRBD1. The sequencing sample was made of peripheral blood. The CDR3 DNA is TGCGCCAGCAGCCAAGTCCCGGGACAGGCTGAAGCTTTCTTT. It yields the protein CASSQVPGQAEAFF.